Only a few counts were recorded for the clone carrying this T cell receptor (beta chain). Its target is unknown. The same CDR3 also results from other DNA sequences found in this sample. In the authors' methods: For papillary thyroid cancer, a distant-metastasis classifier was constructed from CDR3 differences observed across clinicopathological groups. TCRdb re-processed the PCR reads through MiXCR. TCRdb's processing, not the authors', yielded these V and J calls. The sample holds approximately 22,000 clones, approximately 10% seen once. This entry is derived from a study of metastatic and nonmetastatic thyroid tumors. As for the study in general: Repertoire data that came from the blood and tumor or nodule tissue of malignant and benign thyroid patients were compared. Findings of the study overall: Reportedly, malignant thyroid tumors had significantly higher TCR beta diversity than benign nodules, in blood and tumor.

This CDR3 comprises 14 residues. The germline V and J ends were trimmed by 4 bases and 0 bases, with 10 bases remaining between them. Germline V gene lookup returns CDR1 SGHTS and CDR2 YDEGEE. Every patient underwent thyroid surgery untreated. Sequencing was done on a sample of blood. J is TRBJ1-2 and V is TRBV5-8; the D is unclear. This TCR was recovered from a female donor with papillary thyroid cancer or a benign thyroid nodule (not recorded which). Some clones in this sample may be carry-over from other donors' samples. This CDR3 is CASSPWTANYGYTF. In DNA form, the CDR3 reads TGTGCCAGCAGCCCATGGACGGCTAACTATGGCTACACCTTC. Full variable domain (rest looked up from reference TRBV5-8 and TRBJ1-2): EAGVTQSPTHLIKTRGQQATLRCSPISGHTSVYWYQQALGLGLQFLLWYDEGEERNRGNFPPRFSGRQFPNYSSELNVNALELEDSALYLCASSPWTANYGYTFGSGTRLTVV.